This TCR beta chain was obtained from a study of OX40 agonist ivuxolimab in advanced cancers. Overall study context: Having had anti-PD-1, anti-PD-L1 or anti-CTLA-4 therapy before was allowed, and about 42% had some.

The data were produced by immunoSEQ multiplex PCR, yet TCRdb's version contains in-frame clones alone and is incomplete. This table has 15,000 to 20,000 clones, about 80% appearing once. As regards this clone: Its specificity is unknown.

The study, taken as a whole, reports: Researchers report that CD8+ T cells had, on average, more expanded clones than CD4+.

V lost 5 bases and J 8 bases, leaving 9 bases between the germline ends. Per germline, CDR1 GTSNPN and CDR2 SVGIG (reference sequence). CDR3 length: 11 amino acids. Specimen: CD4+ or CD8+ T cells sorted from blood, collected in a trial of the OX40 agonist ivuxolimab. The chain uses TRBV30 and TRBJ2-2; the D gene could be TRBD1 or TRBD2 (5 bases each). The clonotype originates from an adult with an advanced solid tumor such as melanoma, head and neck, liver or kidney cancer. The CDR3 region is CAWWGSGELFF. In DNA form, the CDR3 reads TGTGCCTGGTGGGGGTCGGGGGAGCTGTTTTTT.